These T cell receptor beta chains were read from a single sample in a study of vaccination effects on CD4 cells after COVID-19. Clones were sequenced by immunoSEQ multiplex PCR, and TCRdb holds only the in-frame ones, with some missing. This table has tens of thousands of clones, approximately 71% appearing once. These receptors have no identified antigens. The sequencing here drew on CD4+ T cells from PBMCs cultured with HCoV-NL63 spike peptides, taken after COVID-19 vaccination. Receptor source: a human donor who received a COVID-19 vaccine. CDR3s include the opening cysteine and the closing phenylalanine or tryptophan. The D gene is left open where the match is weak. For some rows the clone size is stated as once, few or many, or as a class when expanded; others skip it.

clone_size: .
j_call: TRBJ2-2
v_call: TRBV7-9
d_call: TRBD1
cdr3_aa: CASSSSPGQGNTGELFF
cdr3_nt: TGTGCCAGCAGCTCTTCACCGGGACAGGGGAACACCGGGGAGCTGTTTTTT

clone_size: .
j_call: TRBJ2-1
v_call: TRBV24-1
d_call: .
cdr3_aa: CATSDIPNEQFF
cdr3_nt: TGTGCCACCTCCGACATCCCCAATGAGCAGTTCTTC

clone_size: .
j_call: TRBJ2-3
v_call: TRBV7-2
d_call: .
cdr3_aa: CASSTVADSSTDTQYF
cdr3_nt: TGTGCCAGCAGCACCGTAGCCGACTCTAGCACAGATACGCAGTATTTT

clone_size: .
j_call: TRBJ2-3
v_call: TRBV29-1
d_call: .
cdr3_aa: CSGREIWEGTDTQYF
cdr3_nt: TGCAGCGGCAGGGAAATCTGGGAGGGCACAGATACGCAGTATTTT

clone_size: .
j_call: TRBJ2-6
v_call: TRBV10-1
d_call: .
cdr3_aa: CASSPSGAGANVLTF
cdr3_nt: TGCGCCAGCAGTCCTTCTGGGGCTGGGGCCAACGTCCTGACTTTC

clone_size: .
j_call: TRBJ2-2
v_call: TRBV4-2
d_call: TRBD2
cdr3_aa: CASSQSYTRGRPHLRNTGELFF
cdr3_nt: TGTGCCAGCAGCCAAAGTTACACCCGCGGGAGGCCCCACTTGAGAAACACCGGGGAGCTGTTTTTT

clone_size: .
j_call: TRBJ2-1
v_call: TRBV9
d_call: .
cdr3_aa: CASSVDPPGGSVNEQFF
cdr3_nt: TGTGCCAGCAGCGTAGACCCACCGGGGGGCTCGGTCAATGAGCAGTTCTTC

clone_size: .
j_call: TRBJ2-7
v_call: TRBV5-4
d_call: .
cdr3_aa: CASSPRTASYEQYF
cdr3_nt: TGTGCCAGCAGCCCTCGGACGGCTTCCTACGAGCAGTACTTC

clone_size: .
j_call: TRBJ2-6
v_call: TRBV6-5
d_call: .
cdr3_aa: CASSSPGETGANVLTF
cdr3_nt: TGTGCCAGCAGTTCCCCGGGAGAGACTGGGGCCAACGTCCTGACTTTC

clone_size: few
j_call: TRBJ2-5
v_call: TRBV5-4
d_call: TRBD2
cdr3_aa: CASSLRTSGYQETQYF
cdr3_nt: TGTGCCAGCAGCTTGAGGACTAGCGGCTACCAAGAGACCCAGTACTTC

clone_size: once
j_call: TRBJ2-1
v_call: TRBV5-5
d_call: .
cdr3_aa: CASSFFLDRARTSNEQFF
cdr3_nt: TGTGCCAGCAGCTTCTTTTTAGATCGAGCGAGGACATCCAATGAGCAGTTCTTC